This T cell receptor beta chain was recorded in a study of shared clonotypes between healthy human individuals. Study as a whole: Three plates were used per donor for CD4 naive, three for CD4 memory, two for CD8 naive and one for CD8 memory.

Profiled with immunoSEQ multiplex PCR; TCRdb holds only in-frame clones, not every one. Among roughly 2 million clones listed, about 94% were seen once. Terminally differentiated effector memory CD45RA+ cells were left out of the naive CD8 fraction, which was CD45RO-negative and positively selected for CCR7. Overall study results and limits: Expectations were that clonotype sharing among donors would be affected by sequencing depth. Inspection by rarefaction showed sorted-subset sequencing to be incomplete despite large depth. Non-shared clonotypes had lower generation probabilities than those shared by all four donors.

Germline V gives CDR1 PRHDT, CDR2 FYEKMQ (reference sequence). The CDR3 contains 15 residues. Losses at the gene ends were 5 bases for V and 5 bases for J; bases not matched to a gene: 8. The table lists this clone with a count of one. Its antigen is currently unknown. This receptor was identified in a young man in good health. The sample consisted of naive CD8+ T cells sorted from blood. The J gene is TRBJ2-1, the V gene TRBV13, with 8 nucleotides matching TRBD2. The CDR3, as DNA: TGTGCCAGCAGCCGAGCGGGAGAGGGTCACAATGAGCAGTTCTTC. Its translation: CASSRAGEGHNEQFF.